These T cell receptor beta chains were read from a single sample in a study of T cell changes during pregnancy in multiple sclerosis. The protocol was immunoSEQ multiplex PCR, while the TCRdb copy is restricted to in-frame clones and leaves out a portion. The sample has about 70,000 clones, around 90% seen once. Sample: CD4+ T cells from peripheral blood mononuclear cells, taken after pregnancy. The receptors derive from a female donor with multiple sclerosis, enrolled in a pregnancy study. Both conserved end residues are part of each CDR3. D genes are given only for firm matches.

CDR3: CASSETQGYGYTF
DNA: TGTGCCAGCAGTGAAACACAGGGGTATGGCTACACCTTC
D: TRBD1
V: TRBV6-1
J: TRBJ1-2

CDR3: CASSLERQGVGNTIYF
DNA: TGCGCCAGCAGCTTGGAGCGGCAGGGGGTGGGAAACACCATATATTTT
D: TRBD1
V: TRBV5-1
J: TRBJ1-3

CDR3: CAISGTRGSGTDTQYF
DNA: TGTGCCATCAGTGGGACTAGAGGATCGGGTACAGATACGCAGTATTTT
D: TRBD2
V: TRBV10-3
J: TRBJ2-3

CDR3: CAQGKGAYEQYF
DNA: TGTGCCCAGGGGAAGGGAGCCTACGAGCAGTACTTC
D: -
V: TRBV2
J: TRBJ2-7

CDR3: CATSRGGSNTEAFF
DNA: TGTGCCACCAGCAGAGGCGGCAGTAACACTGAAGCTTTCTTT
D: -
V: TRBV15
J: TRBJ1-1

CDR3: CASMQSSYEQYF
DNA: TGTGCCAGCATGCAGTCCTCCTACGAGCAGTACTTC
D: -
V: TRBV2
J: TRBJ2-7

CDR3: CSASRNTEAFF
DNA: TGCAGTGCTAGTAGGAACACTGAAGCTTTCTTT
D: -
V: TRBV20-1
J: TRBJ1-1

CDR3: CASSDAAGDYGYTF
DNA: TGTGCCAGCAGTGATGCGGCGGGGGACTATGGCTACACCTTC
D: -
V: TRBV2
J: TRBJ1-2

CDR3: CASSLTSGLEQFF
DNA: TGTGCCAGTAGCCTGACTAGCGGGCTTGAGCAGTTCTTC
D: TRBD2
V: TRBV19
J: TRBJ2-1

CDR3: CASSLVGRTSGVDTQYF
DNA: TGTGCCAGCAGCTTAGTGGGGAGGACTAGCGGGGTAGATACGCAGTATTTT
D: TRBD2
V: TRBV7-2
J: TRBJ2-3